The TCR beta chain under discussion was sequenced for a study of cytomegalovirus exposure and HLA in healthy donors. Background on the study: A prior study identified 117 million unique TCR beta sequences from about 200 million T cells.

Amplification used 60 Vbeta primers and 13 Jbeta primers. Produced via immunoSEQ multiplex PCR; TCRdb's table is partial and in-frame only. Its table records more than 130,000 clones. CDR3 length: 16 residues. The V gene's germline CDR1 is ENHRY and CDR2 SYGVKD. V dropped 0 bases and J dropped 1 base, with 12 bases sitting between them. Regarding donors, all were healthy bone marrow donors. The V and J genes are TRBV10-3 and TRBJ1-2; D ambiguous. Sequencing input: PBMCs. The sequence was obtained from a man aged 40-49 years in good health and CMV-seronegative. The CDR3 region has the DNA TGTGCCATCAGTGAGTCTCTGCCGGGGAATAACTATGGCTACACCTTC. This codes for CAISESLPGNNYGYTF.